This record covers a single T cell receptor beta chain. The antigen is not known. This record comes from a study of cytomegalovirus exposure and HLA in healthy donors. Study-wide context: Findings of an earlier analysis included some 120 million unique TCR beta sequences from 170 million or so T cells. Whole-study findings and limits: Later analysis found that TCR beta chains associated with HLA were more clonally expanded than other, equally common chains. TRBV6-2, TRBV6-3 and some other V segments were excluded as indistinguishable. Reportedly, TCR beta sequences accurately predicted HLA-A and HLA-B alleles in most subjects.

PCR was performed using 60 Vbeta and 13 Jbeta primers. Generated by immunoSEQ multiplex PCR, the TCRdb table keeps only in-frame clones and is missing some. This listing includes around 44,000 clones. The germline V and J ends were trimmed by 8 bases and 7 bases, with 17 bases remaining between them. The CDR3 loop spans 14 amino acids. Per the germline V gene, CDR1 is SGHVS and CDR2 is FNYEAQ. This chain connects TRBV7-6 to TRBJ2-2, with D perhaps TRBD2 (6 bases). The sequence was collected from a male donor in good health and CMV-seropositive. The sample comprised PBMCs. The CDR3 DNA follows: TGTGCCAGCTCCCCGGGGGATATGGGCGGGGAGCTGTTTTTT. Translating it yields CASSPGDMGGELFF.